The 16 T cell receptor beta chains in this list originate from one sample, sequenced in a study of T cell repertoires in cytomegalovirus infection. Their target antigens are unknown. Via MiXCR, TCRdb re-called the reads, giving one row per CDR3 protein. The sample yields approximately 910,000 distinct CDR3 sequences, 31% seen once. Sequencing used cultured CD8+ T cells from PBMCs, obtained from culture after CMV antigen stimulation. The receptors originated from a human donor in good health (CMV status not recorded). Some clones in this sample may be carry-over from other donors' samples.

This clonotype was counted ten times or more. This chain links TRBV7-6 with TRBJ1-2; 7 bases are shared with TRBD1. J lost 6 bases, V lost 5 bases, and 9 bases had no gene match. The CDR3 length is 14 residues. Germline-derived CDR1 and CDR2 are SGHVS and FNYEAQ. CDR3 in amino acids: CASSPRGGGDGYTF. The DNA of the CDR3 is TGTGCCAGCAGCCCGCGGGGAGGGGGCGATGGCTACACCTTC.

The chain joins TRBV20-1 to TRBJ2-3, with D possibly TRBD2 on 6 matching bases. This CDR3 is 15 amino acids long. Germline CDR1 is DFQATT and CDR2 is SNEGSKA (reference sequence). V lost 0 bases to trimming and J lost 0 bases, with 10 bases between them. The CDR3 nucleotides are TGCAGTGCTAGAGATGGGCTAGCGAGCACAGATACGCAGTATTTT. Translating it yields CSARDGLASTDTQYF.

The chain has TRBV2 and TRBJ1-1, with D maybe TRBD1 (5 bases). The CDR3 has 14 amino acids. V lost 7 bases, J lost 3 bases, and 15 bases lay in between. Germline V lookup: CDR1 SNHLY, CDR2 FYNNEI. CDR3 in DNA: TGTGCCAGCACGGGTCGCAGGGTGTACACTGAAGCTTTCTTT. It translates to CASTGRRVYTEAFF. The full variable domain, in which reference TRBV2 and TRBJ1-1 provide the parts outside the CDR3, is EPEVTQTPSHQVTQMGQEVILRCVPISNHLYFYWYRQILGQKVEFLVSFYNNEISEKSEIFDDQFSVERPDGSNFTLKIRSTKLEDSAMYFCASTGRRVYTEAFFGQGTRLTVV.

The rearrangement joins TRBV12-3 or TRBV12-4 to TRBJ2-1; 9 bases map to TRBD2. CDR3 length equals 13 residues. After removal of 9 bases from V and 4 bases from J, the junction contained 4 bases not matched to a gene. The CDR3 DNA is TGTGCCAGTGCGGGGGGGCCATACAATGAGCAGTTCTTC. Protein product: CASAGGPYNEQFF.

The J gene is TRBJ1-4, the V gene TRBV7-9; a weak D match, TRBD1 (5 bases). The germline CDR1 and CDR2 sequences are SEHNR and FQNEAQ (reference sequence). This CDR3 is built from 15 residues. V was cut by 5 bases and J by 1 base, with 11 bases left in between. DNA of the CDR3: TGTGCCAGCAGCGGGACCGAGCGAACTAATGAAAAACTGTTTTTT. Its translation: CASSGTERTNEKLFF. The variable domain in full, completed from reference TRBV7-9 and TRBJ1-4, reads DTGVSQNPRHKITKRGQNVTFRCDPISEHNRLYWYRQTLGQGPEFLTYFQNEAQLEKSRLLSDRFSAERPKGSFSTLEIQRTEQGDSAMYLCASSGTERTNEKLFFGSGTQLSVL.

The genes are TRBV7-8 and TRBJ2-7; tentative D call: TRBD1 (5 bases). The CDR3 spans 12 residues. V was clipped by 8 bases and J by 7 bases, with 15 bases between them. Per the germline V gene, CDR1 is SGHVS and CDR2 is FQNEAQ. DNA of the CDR3: TGTGCCAGCTCTGCAGGGCTGGGGGAGCAGTACGTC. This gives the protein CASSAGLGEQYV.

The chain carries TRBV6-2 or TRBV6-3 and TRBJ2-1; 8 positions match TRBD2. Germline CDR1 reads MNHEY; CDR2 reads SVGEGT. The CDR3 sequence is 17 residues long. V dropped 6 bases and J dropped 9; count of bases not matched to a gene: 19. The CDR3 nucleotides are TGTGCCAGCAGCCTCGGACTAGCAGGGTCCTACCCACGTGAGCAGTTCTTC. Its protein product is CASSLGLAGSYPREQFF.

The table lists this clonotype with a few counts. The J gene is TRBJ2-6, the V gene TRBV27; 7 bases align to TRBD1. V was clipped by 3 bases and J by 2 bases; unmatched bases: 10. The CDR3 sequence is 18 residues long. Germline CDR1 MNHEY, CDR2 SMNVEV (reference sequence). Here the CDR3 reads CASSFMTGIVPGANVLTF. The CDR3 coding sequence is TGTGCCAGCAGTTTTATGACAGGGATAGTCCCTGGGGCCAACGTCCTGACTTTC.

This clonotype was detected a few times. The chain links TRBV10-3 to TRBJ1-6; no firm D call. Trimming took 1 base from V and 9 from J, leaving 13 bases between them. The CDR3 loop spans 15 amino acids. In germline, CDR1 is ENHRY, CDR2 SYGVKD. CDR3 loop: CAISEWKGIGSPLHF. The CDR3 DNA follows: TGTGCCATCAGTGAGTGGAAGGGAATTGGTTCACCCCTCCACTTT.

This clonotype was seen only a few times. The chain recombines TRBV6-5 with TRBJ2-5, with 15 bases identical to TRBD2. Germline V gene data show CDR1 as MNHEY and CDR2 as SVGAGI. The CDR3 consists of 18 residues. Trimming removed 8 bases from V and 1 base from J; junction bases left unmatched: 11. CDR3 sequence (DNA): TGTGCCAGCGGGACTAGCGGGGGGCGCCGGGTGCTCCAAGAGACCCAGTACTTC. Protein sequence: CASGTSGGRRVLQETQYF.

For the CDR3, the DNA is TGTGCCAGCAGCGTAGGAGGTGGACAGCTCTACAATGAGCAGTTCTTC. Amino acids: CASSVGGGQLYNEQFF. The chain joins TRBV9 to TRBJ2-1; possible D gene TRBD1, 6 bases. There are 16 residues in the CDR3. Trimming removed 0 bases at V and 3 bases at J, with 13 bases between. CDR1 is SGDLS and CDR2 is YYNGEE in the germline V gene.

This sequence joins TRBV7-3 and TRBJ1-4; TRBD1 matches at 8 bases. Trimming at V came to 4 bases and at J to 8 bases, leaving 6 bases not matched to a gene. Germline loops: CDR1 SGHTA, CDR2 FQGTGA. The CDR3 contains 14 residues. This CDR3 reads CASSSRTGTEKLFF. The CDR3 nucleotides read TGTGCCAGCAGCTCGCGGACAGGGACCGAAAAACTGTTTTTT.

This clonotype came up many times. The chain is built from TRBV7-8 and TRBJ1-1, with no clear D. Germline CDR1 reads SGHVS; CDR2 reads FQNEAQ. V gave up 0 bases and J gave up 11 bases, with 7 bases separating them. There are 11 residues in the CDR3. The CDR3 here is CASSLAGRAFF. In DNA form, the CDR3 reads TGTGCCAGCAGCTTAGCTGGCCGTGCTTTCTTT.

This clonotype was counted between two and nine times. The chain recombines TRBV2 with TRBJ2-7, with D possibly TRBD2 on 6 matching bases. The V gene lost 10 bases and the J gene lost 2 bases, with 15 bases spanning the gap. Germline CDR1 and CDR2: SNHLY and FYNNEI. The CDR3 has 13 residues. The CDR3 loop reads CATQGLIPYEQYF. In DNA form, the CDR3 reads TGTGCCACCCAGGGACTTATTCCCTACGAGCAGTACTTC.

V is TRBV7-8 and J is TRBJ2-7; D is ambiguous. V lost 3 bases and J 6 bases, leaving 15 bases between the germline ends. CDR1 and CDR2 (germline): SGHVS, FQNEAQ. The CDR3 totals 14 residues. CDR3 protein: CASSLELMGGEQYV. The DNA for the CDR3 is TGTGCCAGCAGCTTGGAGTTGATGGGCGGCGAGCAGTACGTC.

This clonotype was seen at least ten times. The chain combines TRBV7-8 with TRBJ2-7, with 9 bases fitting TRBD2. Trimming at V came to 8 bases and at J to 2 bases, leaving 4 bases not matched to a gene. The germline V gene has CDR1 SGHVS and CDR2 FQNEAQ. The CDR3 is 13 residues long. The CDR3, as DNA: TGTGCCAGCGTGGGGACTAGCACCTACGAGCAGTACTTC. It translates to CASVGTSTYEQYF.